The 15 T cell receptor beta chains reported below all come from one sample, sequenced in a study of blood T cell repertoires in COVID-19. Clones were read by immunoSEQ multiplex PCR, and TCRdb kept only the in-frame ones, dropping some. This table holds roughly 40,000 clones, roughly 85% found once. Sequenced input: peripheral blood. Receptor source: a human donor in a cohort sampled during active COVID-19.

The rearrangement links TRBV7-9 to TRBJ1-2; TRBD1 matches 7 bases. Trimming took 5 bases from V and 4 from J; bases not matched to a gene: 10. Germline lookup yields CDR1 SEHNR and CDR2 FQNEAQ (reference sequence). CDR3 length equals 15 residues. The CDR3 is CASSPQQGRSYGYTF. DNA of the CDR3: TGTGCCAGCAGCCCCCAACAGGGGCGGAGCTATGGCTACACCTTC.

The J gene is TRBJ2-1, the V gene TRBV10-2; 11 bases fit TRBD2. V gave up 2 bases and J gave up 4 bases; unmatched junction bases: 4. The CDR3 contains 16 residues. From germline, CDR1 is WSHSY and CDR2 SAAADI. The CDR3 bases are TGCGCCAGCAGTGAGCCTAGCGGGGGGTTATACAATGAGCAGTTCTTC. Protein: CASSEPSGGLYNEQFF.

The chain links TRBV24-1 to TRBJ2-1, with D possibly being TRBD1 (5 bases). Germline CDR1 is KGHDR and CDR2 is SFDVKD. The V gene lost 3 bases and the J gene lost 10 bases, with 12 bases spanning the gap. CDR3 length: 13 residues. Here the CDR3 reads CATSDIDREEQFF. The CDR3 DNA sequence: TGTGCCACCAGTGATATTGACAGAGAGGAGCAGTTCTTC.

The genes are TRBV12-3 or TRBV12-4 and TRBJ2-1; weak D call: TRBD2 (6 bases). The CDR3 extends over 13 amino acids. Trimming stripped 1 base from V and 9 bases from J, with 10 bases between. CDR3 nucleotides: TGTGCCAGCAGTTTAGACCCCGGGGGTGAGCAGTTCTTC. Its translation: CASSLDPGGEQFF.

The gene calls are TRBV30 and TRBJ2-5; D is uncertain. This CDR3 has 16 residues. The V gene's germline CDR1 is GTSNPN and CDR2 SVGIG (reference sequence). V shed 3 bases and J shed 3 bases, with 20 bases lying between them. CDR3 nucleotides: TGTGCCTGGAGGCCCCCGGTGGGCCGGCATAAAGAGACCCAGTACTTC. This codes for CAWRPPVGRHKETQYF.

V and J are TRBV6-2 or TRBV6-3 and TRBJ1-5; TRBD1 is a possible D gene (6 bases). Germline lookup yields CDR1 MNHEY and CDR2 SVGEGT. Trimming pared 0 bases from V and 2 bases from J, leaving 11 bases between. The CDR3 covers 16 residues. CDR3 sequence reads: CASSYSSGVRNQPQHF. CDR3 nucleotides: TGTGCCAGCAGTTACTCGTCAGGGGTACGCAATCAGCCCCAGCATTTT.

The V call is TRBV29-1, the J call TRBJ2-1; 9 positions agree with TRBD2. Germline values: CDR1 SQVTM, CDR2 ANQGSEA. This CDR3 comprises 12 residues. Unmatched junction bases numbered 4, after V lost 6 bases and J lost 7 bases. CDR3: CSVRLAENEQFF. CDR3 coding DNA: TGCAGCGTACGACTAGCGGAAAATGAGCAGTTCTTC.

The rearrangement links TRBV19 to TRBJ1-2; 9 bases align to TRBD1. The germline V gene encodes CDR1 LNHDA and CDR2 SQIVND (reference sequence). The V segment lost 6 bases and the J segment 1 base; nucleotides outside the gene matches: 15. The CDR3 has 18 amino acids. CDR3 nucleotides: TGTGCCAGTAGGAGATTAAACCGGGACAGGGCAAGTAACTATGGCTACACCTTC. Protein: CASRRLNRDRASNYGYTF. The full variable domain, completed using reference TRBV19 and TRBJ1-2, is DGGITQSPKYLFRKEGQNVTLSCEQNLNHDAMYWYRQDPGQGLRLIYYSQIVNDFQKGDIAEGYSVSREKKESFPLTVTSAQKNPTAFYLCASRRLNRDRASNYGYTFGSGTRLTVV.

V is TRBV10-3 and J is TRBJ1-5, with D unclear. CDR3 length: 11 residues. With 10 bases removed from V and 4 bases from J, the gap between germline ends came to 8 bases. Germline CDR1 reads ENHRY; CDR2 reads SYGVKD. The CDR3 region is CATEQNQPQHF. Written as DNA, the CDR3 is TGTGCCACGGAGCAGAATCAGCCCCAGCATTTT.

This clone has only one observation. This sequence joins TRBV3-1 (or the pseudogene TRBV3-2) and TRBJ1-1; TRBD1 matches at 8 bases. This CDR3 contains 14 residues. Trimming at V came to 3 bases and at J to 4 bases, leaving 4 bases not matched to a gene. The germline gives CDR1 LGHDT, CDR2 YNNKEL (reference sequence). CDR3: CASSHRQGSTEAFF. DNA of the CDR3: TGTGCCAGCAGCCATAGACAGGGGAGCACTGAAGCTTTCTTT.

This rearrangement joins TRBV3-1 (or the pseudogene TRBV3-2) to TRBJ1-2; weak D call: TRBD1 (6 bases). The length of the CDR3 is 14 residues. The V gene lost 1 base and the J gene lost 8 bases, with 14 bases spanning the gap. Germline V gene lookup returns CDR1 LGHDT and CDR2 YNNKEL (reference sequence). The CDR3 DNA sequence: TGTGCCAGCAGCCAAGGACGGACAGCCGGGGGCTACACCTTC. The encoded protein is CASSQGRTAGGYTF.

V gene TRBV28 combines with J gene TRBJ1-2; tentatively, D is TRBD1 (5 bases). V shed 2 bases and J shed 2 bases, with 15 bases lying between them. The CDR3 extends over 16 amino acids. In germline, CDR1 is MDHEN, CDR2 SYDVKM. CDR3 sequence reads: CASSLKGDFRNYGYTF. DNA of the CDR3: TGTGCCAGCAGTTTAAAAGGGGACTTTCGCAACTATGGCTACACCTTC.

This chain uses TRBV2 with TRBJ1-2; 9 nucleotides line up with TRBD1. Germline values: CDR1 SNHLY, CDR2 FYNNEI. This CDR3 is 17 amino acids long. The V and J ends lost 7 bases and 2 bases, in that order; junction bases with no gene match: 14. This chain's CDR3 is CASTDRLLGQGNYGYTF. CDR3 nucleotides: TGTGCCAGCACCGACAGGCTCCTCGGACAGGGGAACTATGGCTACACCTTC.

The chain uses TRBV7-6 and TRBJ2-1, with 7 bases that match TRBD2. The CDR3 has 20 amino acids. Per the germline V gene, CDR1 is SGHVS and CDR2 is FNYEAQ. V dropped 5 bases and J dropped 1; count of bases not matched to a gene: 20. The CDR3 region is CASSEMLSGLPTSSYNEQFF. Written as DNA, the CDR3 is TGTGCCAGCAGCGAGATGCTATCGGGACTACCAACCAGTTCCTACAATGAGCAGTTCTTC.

The rearrangement uses TRBV25-1 and TRBJ2-5; 9 bases fit TRBD2. The V gene end was trimmed by 2 bases and the J gene end by 5 bases; junction bases not matched to a gene: 6. The CDR3 loop spans 15 amino acids. CDR1 is MGHDK and CDR2 is SYGVNS in the germline V gene. This CDR3 reads CASSEDGTSWETQYF. As DNA, the CDR3 is TGTGCCAGCAGTGAAGACGGGACTAGCTGGGAGACCCAGTACTTC.